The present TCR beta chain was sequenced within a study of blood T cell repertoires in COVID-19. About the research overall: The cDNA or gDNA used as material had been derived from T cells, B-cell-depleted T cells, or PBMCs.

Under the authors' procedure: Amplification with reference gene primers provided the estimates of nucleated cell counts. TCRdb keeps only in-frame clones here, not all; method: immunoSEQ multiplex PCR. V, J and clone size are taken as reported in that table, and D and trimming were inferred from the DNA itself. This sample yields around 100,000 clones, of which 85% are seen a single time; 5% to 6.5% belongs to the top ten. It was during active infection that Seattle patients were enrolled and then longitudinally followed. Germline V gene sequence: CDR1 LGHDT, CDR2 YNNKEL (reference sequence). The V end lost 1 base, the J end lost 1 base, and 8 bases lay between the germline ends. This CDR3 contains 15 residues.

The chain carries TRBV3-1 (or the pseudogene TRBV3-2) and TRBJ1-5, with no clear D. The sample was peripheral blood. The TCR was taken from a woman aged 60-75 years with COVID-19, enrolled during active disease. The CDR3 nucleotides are TGTGCCAGCAGCCAAGGCTGGGAGAGCAATCAGCCCCAGCATTTT. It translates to CASSQGWESNQPQHF.